This TCR beta chain was retrieved from a study of early T cells in non-severe SARS-CoV-2 infection. Whole-study results and caveats: The VDJdb matching leaned toward anti-spike CD8 responses and overlooked private and CD4 specificities.

Ten or more counts support this clonotype. What it recognizes is unknown. TCRdb ran MiXCR on the 5' RACE reads and lists one entry per CDR3 protein. The sample has over 20,000 distinct CDR3 sequences; about 5% are singletons. This CDR3 comprises 14 residues. Looked up from germline, CDR1 is KGHSH and CDR2 is LQKENI. The trim removed 1 base at V and 5 bases at J, leaving 1 base unmatched. This chain joins TRBV18 and TRBJ1-4, with 7 bases aligning to TRBD1. Material for sequencing was whole blood. This clonotype was obtained from an adult who was a healthcare worker with PCR-confirmed SARS-CoV-2 infection or an uninfected control (not recorded which). For the CDR3, the DNA is TGTGCCAGCTCACCACGGGACAGAAATGAAAAACTGTTTTTT. This codes for CASSPRDRNEKLFF.